The clone carrying this T cell receptor beta chain was seen a single time. What it binds is not known. The data belong to a study of shared clonotypes between healthy human individuals. Overall study: The study used three CD4 naive, three CD4 memory, two CD8 naive and one CD8 memory plate per donor.

The protocol was immunoSEQ multiplex PCR, while the TCRdb copy is restricted to in-frame clones and leaves out a portion. In the table there are about 2.1 million clones, around 93% of which are singletons. Germline CDR1 and CDR2: MGHRA and YSYEKL. CDR3 length: 15 residues. V was cut by 6 bases and J by 1 base, with 15 bases left in between. Study findings and constraints: Sorted-subset sequencing was shown by rarefaction to be incomplete despite large depth.

Only CD45RO-negative cells positively selected for CCR7 counted as naive CD8 cells, so terminally differentiated effector memory CD45RA+ cells were excluded. Healthy adults negative for HIV, lacking recent acute infections or vaccinations, served as donors. The J gene is TRBJ2-5, the V gene TRBV4-1, with D possibly TRBD1 on 6 matching bases. The sample consisted of naive CD8+ T cells from PBMCs. This receptor was obtained from a man between 18 and 29 years old in good health. Some clones in this sample may be carry-over from other donors' samples. The CDR3 loop reads CASSPTRGIQETQYF. CDR3 DNA: TGCGCCAGCAGTCCAACTAGGGGGATCCAAGAGACCCAGTACTTC.